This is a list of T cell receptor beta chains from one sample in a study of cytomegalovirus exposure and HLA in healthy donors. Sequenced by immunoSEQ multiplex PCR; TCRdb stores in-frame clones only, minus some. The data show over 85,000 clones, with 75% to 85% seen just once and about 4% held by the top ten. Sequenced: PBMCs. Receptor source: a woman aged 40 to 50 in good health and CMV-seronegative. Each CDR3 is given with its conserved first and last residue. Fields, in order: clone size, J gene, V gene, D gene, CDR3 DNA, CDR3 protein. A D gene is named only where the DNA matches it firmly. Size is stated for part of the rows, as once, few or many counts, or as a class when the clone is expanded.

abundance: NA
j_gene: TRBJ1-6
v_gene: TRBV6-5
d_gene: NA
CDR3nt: TGTGCCAGCAGTTACGGAGATTCACCCCTCCACTTT
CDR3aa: CASSYGDSPLHF

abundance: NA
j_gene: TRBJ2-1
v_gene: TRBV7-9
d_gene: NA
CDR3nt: TGTGCCAGCAGCTTACTCCCAAGACGCGACACTTACAATGAGCAGTTCTTC
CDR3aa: CASSLLPRRDTYNEQFF

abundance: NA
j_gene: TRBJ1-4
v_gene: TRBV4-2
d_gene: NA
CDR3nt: TGTGCCAGCAGCCACGACTCTCTTCCAGGGGCCCTGGACGAAAAACTGTTTTTT
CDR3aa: CASSHDSLPGALDEKLFF

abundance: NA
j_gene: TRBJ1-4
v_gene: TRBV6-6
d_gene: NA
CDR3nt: TGTGCCAGCAGTTACCCGGAGGAAAAACTGTTTTTT
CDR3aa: CASSYPEEKLFF

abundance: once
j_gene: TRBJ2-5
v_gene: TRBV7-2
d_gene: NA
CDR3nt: TGTGCCAGCAGCCTCGCGGCGAGCGCTACGGAGACCCAGTACTTC
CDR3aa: CASSLAASATETQYF

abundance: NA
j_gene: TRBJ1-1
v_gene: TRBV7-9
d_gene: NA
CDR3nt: TGTGCCAGCAGCCTACAGGGAGCCGTCACTGAAGCTTTCTTT
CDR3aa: CASSLQGAVTEAFF

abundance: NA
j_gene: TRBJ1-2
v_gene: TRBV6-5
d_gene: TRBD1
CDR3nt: TGTGCCAGCAGGACCGACAGGGCGCATGGCTACACCTTC
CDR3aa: CASRTDRAHGYTF

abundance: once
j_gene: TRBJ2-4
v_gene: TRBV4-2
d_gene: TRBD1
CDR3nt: TGTGCCAGCAGCCAAGATCGTCCAGAGGACAGGGTTTCATTAGCCAAAAACATTCAGTACTTC
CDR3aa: CASSQDRPEDRVSLAKNIQYF

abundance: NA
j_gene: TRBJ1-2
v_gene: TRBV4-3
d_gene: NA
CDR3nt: TGCGCCAGCAGCCAAGATGAAACAGTGGGCAGAAACTATGGCTACACCTTC
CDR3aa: CASSQDETVGRNYGYTF

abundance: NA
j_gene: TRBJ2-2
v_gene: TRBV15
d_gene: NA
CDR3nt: TGTGCCACCAGCAACCAGGCGCCGGACACCGGGGAGCTGTTTTTT
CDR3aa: CATSNQAPDTGELFF

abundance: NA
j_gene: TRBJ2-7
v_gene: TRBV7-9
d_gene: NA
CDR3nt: TGTGCCAGCAGCTTACCCCCGGGACAAGCCCCCTACGAGCAGTACTTC
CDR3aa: CASSLPPGQAPYEQYF

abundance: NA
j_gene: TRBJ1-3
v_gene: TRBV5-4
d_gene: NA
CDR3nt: TGTGCCAGCAGCTTAGCACAGGCCTCTGGAAACACCATATATTTT
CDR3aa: CASSLAQASGNTIYF

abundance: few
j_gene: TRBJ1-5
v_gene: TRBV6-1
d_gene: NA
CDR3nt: TGTGCCAGCAGCAGGAGCAGGGGAAGCAATCAGCCCCAGCATTTT
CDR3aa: CASSRSRGSNQPQHF

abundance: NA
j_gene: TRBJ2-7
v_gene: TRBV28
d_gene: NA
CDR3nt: TGTGCCAGCGGTAAAGGGGGGAGGGGTGAGCAGTACTTC
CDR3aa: CASGKGGRGEQYF

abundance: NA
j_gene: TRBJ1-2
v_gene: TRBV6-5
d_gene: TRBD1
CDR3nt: TGTGCCAGCAGCCAAGGGACAGGGGGGGCCTATGGCTACACCTTC
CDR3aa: CASSQGTGGAYGYTF

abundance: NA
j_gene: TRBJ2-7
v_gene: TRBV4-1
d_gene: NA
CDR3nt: TGCGCCAGCAGCCAAGATCCAGGGAACTACGAGCAGTACTTC
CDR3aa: CASSQDPGNYEQYF

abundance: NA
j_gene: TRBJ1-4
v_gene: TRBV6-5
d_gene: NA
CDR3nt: TGTGCCAGCAGTTACTCGACAGCCTTTAATGAAAAACTGTTTTTT
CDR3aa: CASSYSTAFNEKLFF

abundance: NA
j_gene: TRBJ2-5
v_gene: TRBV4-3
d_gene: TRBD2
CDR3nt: TGCGCCAGCAGCCAAGATTTTGAGACTAGCGGCCAAGAGACCCAGTACTTC
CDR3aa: CASSQDFETSGQETQYF

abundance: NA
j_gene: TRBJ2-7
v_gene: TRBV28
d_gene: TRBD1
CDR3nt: TGTGCCACCGGGACAGGGGGCTCCTACGAGCAGTACTTC
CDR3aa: CATGTGGSYEQYF

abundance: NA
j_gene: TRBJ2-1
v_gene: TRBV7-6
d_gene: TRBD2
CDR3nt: TGTGCCAGCAGCTCTCTGTCGGCGGGGGGCTCCAATGAGCAGTTCTTC
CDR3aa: CASSSLSAGGSNEQFF

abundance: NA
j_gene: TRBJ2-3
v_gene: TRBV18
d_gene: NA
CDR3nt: TGTGCCAGCTCACAAAGCGGGACAGGAGCCGGGGTACCCCTAGATACGCAGTATTTT
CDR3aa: CASSQSGTGAGVPLDTQYF

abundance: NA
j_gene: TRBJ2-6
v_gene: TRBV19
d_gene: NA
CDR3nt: TGTGCCAGTACCCTTGAGGGGGCTGGGGCCAACGTCCTGACTTTC
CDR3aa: CASTLEGAGANVLTF

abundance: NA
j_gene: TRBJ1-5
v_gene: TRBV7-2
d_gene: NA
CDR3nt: TGTGCCAGCAGCCTATCCGGGTCCCCCAATCAGCCCCAGCATTTT
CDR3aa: CASSLSGSPNQPQHF

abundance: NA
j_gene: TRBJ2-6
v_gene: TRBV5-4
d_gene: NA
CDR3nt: TGTGCCAGCAGCTTAGCAGGGGTCGGGGCCAACGTCCTGACTTTC
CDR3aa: CASSLAGVGANVLTF

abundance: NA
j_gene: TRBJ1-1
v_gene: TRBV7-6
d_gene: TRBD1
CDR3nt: TGTGCCAGCAGCTCCGTCAGGGGGATCACTGAAGCTTTCTTT
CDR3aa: CASSSVRGITEAFF